This TCR beta chain was sequenced during a study of T cell repertoires in cytomegalovirus infection. The wider study: Both a matching HLA type and CMV infection were indicated by public TCR beta signatures. Study-wide findings and caveats: The ex vivo response was dominated by HLA-C-restricted CMV-specific TCR beta clonotypes. Totalled public TCR beta family frequency picked out people who carried CMV plus the relevant HLA.

Germline assignment: CDR1 DFQATT and CDR2 SNEGSKA (reference sequence). V lost 1 base, J lost 3 bases, and 8 bases stayed unmatched. The CDR3 consists of 16 residues. TCRdb re-called the reads with MiXCR, one entry per CDR3 protein. The table has 510,000 or so distinct CDR3 sequences, 26% seen once. This clonotype has more than one count but fewer than ten. Antigen unknown. The sequencing input was PBMCs. The receptor's source is a human donor in good health (CMV status not recorded). Some clones in this sample may be carry-over from other donors' samples. The chain combines TRBV20-1 with TRBJ2-1, with 8 bases that match TRBD2. The CDR3 region is CSARGGRAGVYNEQFF. The CDR3 bases are TGCAGTGCTAGAGGTGGCAGAGCGGGAGTCTACAATGAGCAGTTCTTC.